These 10 T cell receptor beta chains originate from one sample sequenced in a study of control samples from healthy donors and cancer patients. Generated by immunoSEQ multiplex PCR, the TCRdb table keeps only in-frame clones and is missing some. The data show 250,000 to 300,000 clones, about 80% seen once. Sample: PBMCs. The receptors originated from a woman between 55 and 75 years old with lung cancer.

The gene calls are TRBV19 and TRBJ2-6; D tentatively fits TRBD1 or TRBD2 (5 bases each). From germline, CDR1 is LNHDA and CDR2 SQIVND (reference sequence). The germline V and J ends were trimmed by 6 bases and 12 bases, with 21 bases remaining between them. This CDR3 is built from 15 residues. The CDR3 sequence is CASSPNTGTTLVLTF. CDR3 nucleotide sequence: TGTGCCAGTAGCCCCAATACCGGGACCACCCTCGTCCTGACTTTC.

This rearrangement joins TRBV6-1 to TRBJ2-7; 7 bases fit TRBD1. V lost 4 bases, J lost 3 bases, and 15 bases stayed unmatched. The CDR3 consists of 17 residues. The germline V gene has CDR1 MNHNS and CDR2 SASEGT. The CDR3 DNA reads as TGTGCCAGCAGTGCGCCCTCTCGACAGGGCTTTTTCTACGAGCAGTACTTC. Translation gives CASSAPSRQGFFYEQYF.

The rearrangement links TRBV13 to TRBJ2-1; a possible D gene is TRBD2 (7 bases). V gave up 1 base and J gave up 4 bases, with 14 bases separating them. In germline, CDR1 is PRHDT, CDR2 FYEKMQ (reference sequence). This CDR3 contains 16 residues. This chain's CDR3 is CASSLASRGAYNEQFF. The DNA for the CDR3 is TGTGCCAGCAGCTTAGCTAGCCGGGGGGCTTACAATGAGCAGTTCTTC.

This clone has a handful of counts. The chain couples TRBV29-1 to TRBJ1-5; D is undetermined. The CDR3 totals 12 residues. Looked up from germline, CDR1 is SQVTM and CDR2 is ANQGSEA. Trimming took 4 bases from V and 4 from J, leaving 8 bases between them. CDR3 sequence reads: CSVGNENQPQHF. CDR3 nucleotide sequence: TGCAGCGTTGGGAACGAGAATCAGCCCCAGCATTTT.

The V call is TRBV7-8, the J call TRBJ2-3, with TRBD1 identical over 8 bases. CDR1 SGHVS and CDR2 FQNEAQ come from the germline V gene. The CDR3 sequence is 15 residues long. J lost 1 base, V lost 3 bases, and 3 bases had no gene match. The CDR3 bases are TGTGCCAGCAGCTTCCGGACAGGGCGCACAGATACGCAGTATTTT. Translating it yields CASSFRTGRTDTQYF. Based on the CDR3 plus reference TRBV7-8 and TRBJ2-3, the full variable domain is GAGVSQSPRYKVAKRGQDVALRCDPISGHVSLFWYQQALGQGPEFLTYFQNEAQLDKSGLPSDRFFAERPEGSVSTLKIQRTQQEDSAVYLCASSFRTGRTDTQYFGPGTRLTVL.

The chain is built from TRBV7-7 and TRBJ2-5, with D unresolved. CDR3 length: 13 residues. The V gene's germline CDR1 is SSHAT and CDR2 FNYEAQ (reference sequence). V was cut by 0 bases and J by 5 bases, with 7 bases left in between. The CDR3 region has the DNA TGTGCCAGCAGCTTAGCGGCTTTGGAGACCCAGTACTTC. Protein product: CASSLAALETQYF.

CDR3 DNA: TGTGCCAGTAGAACAGGGGACCATGAGCAGTTCTTC. Its protein is CASRTGDHEQFF. The gene calls are TRBV19 and TRBJ2-1; 7 bases align to TRBD1. CDR1 and CDR2 (germline): LNHDA, SQIVND (reference sequence). The CDR3 extends over 12 amino acids. V lost 6 bases, J lost 8 bases, and 4 bases stayed unmatched.

This clone has more than one count but fewer than ten. This chain uses TRBV4-1 with TRBJ2-5; 14 bases are shared with TRBD2. Germline values: CDR1 MGHRA, CDR2 YSYEKL. Germline trimming cut 3 bases from V and 2 bases from J; bases unmatched to any gene: 2. This CDR3 is built from 16 residues. The CDR3 loop is CASSQRLAGGQETQYF. For the CDR3, the DNA is TGCGCCAGCAGCCAGAGACTAGCGGGGGGGCAAGAGACCCAGTACTTC.

The genes are TRBV3-1 (or the pseudogene TRBV3-2) and TRBJ1-1; weak D call: TRBD1 (6 bases). Germline V gene data show CDR1 as LGHDT and CDR2 as YNNKEL (reference sequence). The CDR3 contains 20 residues. Between the trimmed V and J ends, which lost 0 bases and 0 bases, there was a span of 23 bases. DNA for the CDR3: TGTGCCAGCAGCCAAGATTACGCAGGGGTAGGAAGAAAGTTGAACACTGAAGCTTTCTTT. Its protein is CASSQDYAGVGRKLNTEAFF.

J is TRBJ1-5 and V is TRBV7-2; unclear D gene. This CDR3 is 12 amino acids long. The germline CDR1 and CDR2 sequences are SGHTA and FQGNSA. Trimming took off 3 bases at V and 7 bases at J, with 7 bases between the two ends. The CDR3 DNA is TGTGCCAGCAGCTTTCTCAGCCAGCCCCAGCATTTT. This encodes CASSFLSQPQHF.